What follows is one TCR beta chain and its context. This clonotype has only a few counts. No antigen is known for it. No much larger clone is present one base from it, and per-base qualities are unavailable. Moderately to severely active disease, a Clinical Activity Score of at least 3, a NOSPECS grade of at least 4, and a duration under 3 months were present in ophthalmopathy patients. Patients with uncontrolled infections, other autoimmune diseases, pregnancy or lactation were excluded. Diagnoses were based on clinical symptoms, serum thyroxine and TRAb, thyroid ultrasound and orbital computed tomography. PBMCs were isolated from 8 to 10 ml of fresh peripheral blood by Ficoll-Paque density gradient centrifugation. Total RNA was extracted using Trizol reagent, and RNA quality was assessed on an Agilent 2100 Bioanalyzer. This specimen belongs to a study of T cells in Graves' hyperthyroidism and ophthalmopathy (dated by TCRdb to 2018 to 2020). Study-wide context: Peripheral blood was sampled at the time of initial diagnosis, prior to any treatment. To identify TCR V-J signatures that set the groups apart, the researchers used a discovery cohort of more than 95 patients, made up of roughly 45 with Graves' ophthalmopathy and about 60 with stable Graves' hyperthyroidism. Prospective prediction of ophthalmopathy was tested in an independent validation cohort of approximately 19 hyperthyroidism patients and 17 patients who later progressed to ophthalmopathy. The approximately 100 discovery patients were divided at random into training and test sets in a 7:3 ratio. The study also compared thyroid tissue and blood T-cell repertoires from a handful of Graves' hyperthyroidism patients. Following sampling, methimazole starting at 30 mg daily was given to hyperthyroidism patients, and high-dose intravenous methylprednisolone was given to ophthalmopathy patients. The paper reports TCR Vbeta CDR3 sequencing of approximately 140 peripheral blood samples: fewer than 50 ophthalmopathy, over 70 hyperthyroidism and around 17 progressor patients.

CDR3 length: 12 amino acids, cysteine to phenylalanine. The CDR3 DNA has 36 bases and is translated from base 1. Relative to germline, V is 7 bases shorter and J is 7 bases shorter, with 10 bases between their ends. CDR1 and CDR2 (MNHNS, SASEGT) derive from the germline V gene. What the research found in general, with its limitations: Most expanded thyroid clonotypes (frequency above 0.001) were also detected in blood, suggesting blood repertoires may reflect thyroid immune responses. A model built on a 13 V-J signature distinguished ophthalmopathy from stable hyperthyroidism, reaching 87.88% sensitivity and about 81% specificity in cross-validation and 80%/75% in testing. No statistical method was used to fix the sample size in advance, and group allocation was not hidden from the investigators. During validation, the model predicted progression to ophthalmopathy a median of around six months ahead of onset, with more than 60% sensitivity and more than 72% specificity.

TCR beta CDR3 regions were amplified from RNA transcripts. For the first round of RT-PCR on the TCR CDR3, the HTBI primer set was used together with the Qiagen OneStep RT-PCR kit. Libraries were constructed in a second round of multiplex PCR, after which size selection and purification were carried out. The libraries were sequenced on an Illumina HiSeq2000 using paired-end 100 bp reads. Per the source publication's procedure: SOAPnuke was used to process the raw data, with reads discarded if the reads contained adapters or uncalled bases, had a mean Phred below 15, or lacked an exact constant-primer or identifier match. COPE v1.2.5 was used to merge high-quality paired reads, and clonotypes were defined as unique nucleotide sequences. MiTCR v1.1 was used to align the clonotypes against IMGT TRBV, TRBD and TRBJ reference segments. The analysis included only V-J combinations with a frequency above 0.0001, which together covered roughly 99% of the repertoires. The TCS score was defined as F50 (clonal expansion) divided by E x V (chaos), with BLOSUM62-based TCRdist calculated between CDR3 peptides within each V-J. Welch's t-statistics and random forest reduced 514 V-J features to about 13, which were used in a naive Bayes classifier (R e1071). The public sequencing data were trimmed at Q25 with fastp and processed into clonotypes with MiXCR by TCRdb, which kept only in-frame beta chains. Duplicate CDR3 protein sequences are folded into a single record with the most common DNA and genes. TCRdb's processing, not the study's, gives the V and J calls here. In this sample the table shows 400,000 to 500,000 distinct CDR3 sequences, roughly 14% of which occur a single time. In total, the top ten clones hold around 13% of the sample.

Sequencing used blood. The chain is encoded by TRBV6-1 joined to TRBJ1-4; the D gene lacks a confident call. This TCR was sampled from a man aged 18 to 29 with Graves' ophthalmopathy. CDR3 loop: CASIGEAEKLFF. The sequence in DNA is TGTGCCAGCATCGGGGAGGCTGAAAAACTGTTTTTT.